This TCR beta chain was sequenced in a study of T-cell reconstitution after alpha-beta-depleted transplantation in children. Using unique molecular identifiers, the investigators prepared the TCRbeta library. One entry per CDR3 protein results from TCRdb running MiXCR on the PCR reads. This sample has 350,000 to 400,000 distinct CDR3 sequences, with approximately 20% found just once. The CDR3 contains 12 residues. The junction had 5 bases not matched to a gene; V was cut back by 5 bases and J by 10 bases. This clonotype was obtained from a human donor who donated a stem cell graft to a child with acute myeloid leukemia. The source material was PBMCs from the stem cell graft donor, sampled from the stem cell graft. The gene calls are TRBV12-3 or TRBV12-4 and TRBJ2-1, with 7 nucleotides matching TRBD2. The CDR3 DNA reads as TGTGCCAGCAGTCCTCAGGGAGGGGAGCAGTTCTTC. This sequence encodes CASSPQGGEQFF.